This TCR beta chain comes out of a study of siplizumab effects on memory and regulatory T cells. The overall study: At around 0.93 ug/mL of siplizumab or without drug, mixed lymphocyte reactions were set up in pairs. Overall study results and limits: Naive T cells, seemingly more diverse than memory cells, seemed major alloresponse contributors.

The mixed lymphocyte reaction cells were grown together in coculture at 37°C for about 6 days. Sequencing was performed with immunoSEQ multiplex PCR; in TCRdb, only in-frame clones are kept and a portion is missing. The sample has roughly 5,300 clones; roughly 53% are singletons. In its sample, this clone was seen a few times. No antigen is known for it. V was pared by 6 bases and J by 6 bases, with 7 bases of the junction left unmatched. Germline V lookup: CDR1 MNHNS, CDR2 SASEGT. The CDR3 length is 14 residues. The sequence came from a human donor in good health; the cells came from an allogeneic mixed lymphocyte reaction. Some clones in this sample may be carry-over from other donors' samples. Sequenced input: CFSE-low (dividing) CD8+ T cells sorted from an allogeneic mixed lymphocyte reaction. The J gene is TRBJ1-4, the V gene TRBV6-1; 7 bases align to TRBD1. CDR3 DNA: TGTGCCAGCAGCTCGGACAGGAATTATGAAAAACTGTTTTTT. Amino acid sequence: CASSSDRNYEKLFF.